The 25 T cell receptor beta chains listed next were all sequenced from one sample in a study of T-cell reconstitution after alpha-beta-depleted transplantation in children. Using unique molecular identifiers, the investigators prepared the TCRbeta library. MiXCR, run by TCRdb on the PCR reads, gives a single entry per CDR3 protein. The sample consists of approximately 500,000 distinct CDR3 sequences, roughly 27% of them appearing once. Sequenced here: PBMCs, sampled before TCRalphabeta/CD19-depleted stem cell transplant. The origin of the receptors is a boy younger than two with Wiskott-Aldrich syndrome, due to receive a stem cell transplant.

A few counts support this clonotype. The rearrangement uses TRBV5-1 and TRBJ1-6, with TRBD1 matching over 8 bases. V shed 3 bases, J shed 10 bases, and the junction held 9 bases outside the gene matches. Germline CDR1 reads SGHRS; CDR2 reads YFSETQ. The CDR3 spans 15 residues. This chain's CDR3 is CASSSRTGRGSPLHF. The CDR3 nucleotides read TGCGCCAGCAGCTCCCGGACAGGGAGAGGATCACCCCTCCACTTT.

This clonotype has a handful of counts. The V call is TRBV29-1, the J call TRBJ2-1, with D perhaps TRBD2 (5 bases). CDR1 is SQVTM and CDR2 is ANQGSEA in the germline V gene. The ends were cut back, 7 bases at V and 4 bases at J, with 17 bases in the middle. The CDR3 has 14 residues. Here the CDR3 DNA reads TGCAGCGCTGGACGGGGAGCCTTTTACAATGAGCAGTTCTTC. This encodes CSAGRGAFYNEQFF.

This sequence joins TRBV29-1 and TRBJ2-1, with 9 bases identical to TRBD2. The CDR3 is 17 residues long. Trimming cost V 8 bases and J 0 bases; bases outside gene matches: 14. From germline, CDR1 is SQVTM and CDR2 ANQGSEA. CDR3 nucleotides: TGCAGCATCAAGCGGCTAGCGGGACTAAGCTCCTACAATGAGCAGTTCTTC. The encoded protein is CSIKRLAGLSSYNEQFF.

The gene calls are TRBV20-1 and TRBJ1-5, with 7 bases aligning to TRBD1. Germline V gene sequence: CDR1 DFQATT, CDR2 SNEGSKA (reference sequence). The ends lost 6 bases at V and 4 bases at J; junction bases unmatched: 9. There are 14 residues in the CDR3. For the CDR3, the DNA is TGCAGTGCCCCAGGGGACAGAGGTAATCAGCCCCAGCATTTT. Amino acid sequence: CSAPGDRGNQPQHF.

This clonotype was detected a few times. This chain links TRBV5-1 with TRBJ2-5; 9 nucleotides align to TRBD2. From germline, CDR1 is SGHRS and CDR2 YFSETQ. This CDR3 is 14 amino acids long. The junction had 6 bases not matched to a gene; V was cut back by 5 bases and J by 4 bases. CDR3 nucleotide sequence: TGCGCCAGCAGTACTCTAGCGGGAAGAGAGACCCAGTACTTC. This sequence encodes CASSTLAGRETQYF.

The CDR3, as DNA: TGCGCCAGCAGCTTGGCCTCGAGCGGGAGATACAATGAGCAGTTCTTC. This codes for CASSLASSGRYNEQFF. The rearrangement joins TRBV5-1 to TRBJ2-1; 8 bases are a match to TRBD2. The V segment lost 0 bases and the J segment 4 bases; nucleotides outside the gene matches: 6. Germline lookup yields CDR1 SGHRS and CDR2 YFSETQ. The CDR3 extends over 16 amino acids.

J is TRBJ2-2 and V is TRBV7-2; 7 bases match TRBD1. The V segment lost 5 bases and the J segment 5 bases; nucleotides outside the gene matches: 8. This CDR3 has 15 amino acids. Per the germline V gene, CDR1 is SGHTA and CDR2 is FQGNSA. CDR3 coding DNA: TGTGCCAGCAGCCGAGGGACAGTTGGGACCGGGGAGCTGTTTTTT. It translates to CASSRGTVGTGELFF.

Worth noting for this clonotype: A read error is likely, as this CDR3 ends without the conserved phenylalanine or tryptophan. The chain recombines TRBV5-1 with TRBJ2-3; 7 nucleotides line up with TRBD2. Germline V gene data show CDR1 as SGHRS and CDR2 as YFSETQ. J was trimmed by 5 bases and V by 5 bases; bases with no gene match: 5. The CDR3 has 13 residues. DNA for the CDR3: TGCGCCAGCAGTGGTGAGCGGGGAGATACGCAGTATTAT. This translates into CASSGERGDTQYY.

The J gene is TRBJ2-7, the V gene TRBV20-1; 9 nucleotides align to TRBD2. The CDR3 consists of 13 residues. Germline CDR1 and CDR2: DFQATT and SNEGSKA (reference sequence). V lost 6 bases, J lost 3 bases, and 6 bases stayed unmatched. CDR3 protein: CSAGAGGVYEQYF. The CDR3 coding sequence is TGCAGTGCAGGAGCGGGAGGTGTCTACGAGCAGTACTTC.

CDR3 residues: CSAGREHGYTF. The CDR3, as DNA: TGCAGTGCTGGCAGGGAGCATGGCTACACCTTC. The genes are TRBV20-1 and TRBJ1-2; a possible D gene is TRBD1 (5 bases). V lost 5 bases to trimming and J lost 6 bases, with 10 bases between them. The CDR3 runs 11 residues. Germline V lookup: CDR1 DFQATT, CDR2 SNEGSKA (reference sequence).

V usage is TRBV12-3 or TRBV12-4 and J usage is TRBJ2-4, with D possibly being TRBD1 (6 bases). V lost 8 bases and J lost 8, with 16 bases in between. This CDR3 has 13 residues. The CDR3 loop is CASATGQADIQYF. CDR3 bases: TGTGCCAGCGCCACAGGGCAGGCGGACATTCAGTACTTC.

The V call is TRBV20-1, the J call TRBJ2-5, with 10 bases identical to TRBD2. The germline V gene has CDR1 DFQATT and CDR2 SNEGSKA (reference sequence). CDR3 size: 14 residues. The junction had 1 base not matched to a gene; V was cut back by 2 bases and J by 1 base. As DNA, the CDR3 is TGCAGTGCTAGAACTAGCGGGGCCCAAGAGACCCAGTACTTC. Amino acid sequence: CSARTSGAQETQYF.

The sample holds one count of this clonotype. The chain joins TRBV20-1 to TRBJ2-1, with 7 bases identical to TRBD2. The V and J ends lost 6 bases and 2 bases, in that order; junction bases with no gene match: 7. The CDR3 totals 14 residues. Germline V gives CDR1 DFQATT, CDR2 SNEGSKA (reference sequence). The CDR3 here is CSAPSGNAYNEQFF. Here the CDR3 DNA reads TGCAGTGCACCTAGCGGTAATGCCTACAATGAGCAGTTCTTC.

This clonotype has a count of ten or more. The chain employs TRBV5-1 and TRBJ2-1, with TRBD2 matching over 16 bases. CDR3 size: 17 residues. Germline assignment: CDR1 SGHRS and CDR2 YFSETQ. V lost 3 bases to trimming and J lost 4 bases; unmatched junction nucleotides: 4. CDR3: CASSWGLAGGPYNEQFF. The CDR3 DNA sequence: TGCGCCAGCAGCTGGGGACTAGCGGGAGGGCCATACAATGAGCAGTTCTTC. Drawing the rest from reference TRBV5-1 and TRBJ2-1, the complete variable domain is KAGVTQTPRYLIKTRGQQVTLSCSPISGHRSVSWYQQTPGQGLQFLFEYFSETQRNKGNFPGRFSGRQFSNSRSEMNVSTLELGDSALYLCASSWGLAGGPYNEQFFGPGTRLTVL.

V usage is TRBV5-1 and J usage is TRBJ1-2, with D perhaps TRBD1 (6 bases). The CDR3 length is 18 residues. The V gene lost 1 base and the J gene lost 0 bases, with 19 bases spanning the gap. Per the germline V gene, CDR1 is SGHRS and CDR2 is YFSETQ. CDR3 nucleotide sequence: TGCGCCAGCAGCTTGACAGGGAGTGTAGGGTCGACTAACTATGGCTACACCTTC. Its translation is CASSLTGSVGSTNYGYTF.

CDR3 region: CASSPDPFTGELFF. In DNA, the CDR3 is TGTGCCAGCAGCCCTGACCCGTTTACCGGGGAGCTGTTTTTT. J is TRBJ2-2 and V is TRBV5-5; D uncertain. This CDR3 region has 14 residues. V lost 4 bases and J 5 bases, leaving 12 bases between the germline ends. Germline lookup yields CDR1 SGHKS and CDR2 YYEKEE (reference sequence). Full variable domain (rest looked up from reference TRBV5-5 and TRBJ2-2): DAGVTQSPTHLIKTRGQQVTLRCSPISGHKSVSWYQQVLGQGPQFIFQYYEKEERGRGNFPDRFSARQFPNYSSELNVNALLLGDSALYLCASSPDPFTGELFFGEGSRLTVL.

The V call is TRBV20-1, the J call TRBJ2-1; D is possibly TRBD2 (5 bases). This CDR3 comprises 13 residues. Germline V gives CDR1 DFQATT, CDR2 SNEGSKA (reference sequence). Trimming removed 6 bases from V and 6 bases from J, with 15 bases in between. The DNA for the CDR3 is TGCAGTGCGCGAGGGTGGCCCAGCAATGAGCAGTTCTTC. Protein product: CSARGWPSNEQFF.

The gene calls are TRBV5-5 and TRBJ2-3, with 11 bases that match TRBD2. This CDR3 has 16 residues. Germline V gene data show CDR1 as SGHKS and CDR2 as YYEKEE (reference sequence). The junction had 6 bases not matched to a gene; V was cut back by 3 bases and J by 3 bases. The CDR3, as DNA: TGTGCCAGCAGCTGGACAACTAGCGGGAGAACAGATACGCAGTATTTT. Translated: CASSWTTSGRTDTQYF.

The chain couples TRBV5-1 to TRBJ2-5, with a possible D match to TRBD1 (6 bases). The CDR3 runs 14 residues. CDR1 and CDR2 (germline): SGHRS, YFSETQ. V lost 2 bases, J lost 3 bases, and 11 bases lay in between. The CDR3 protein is CASSLQSGEETQYF. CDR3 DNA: TGCGCCAGCAGCTTACAATCAGGGGAAGAGACCCAGTACTTC.

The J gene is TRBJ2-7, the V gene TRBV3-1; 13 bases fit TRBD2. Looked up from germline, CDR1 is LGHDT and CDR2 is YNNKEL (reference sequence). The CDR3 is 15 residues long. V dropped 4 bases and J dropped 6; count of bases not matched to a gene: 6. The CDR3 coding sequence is TGTGCCAGCAGCCCTCAACTAGCGGGAGGGAGCGAGCAGTACTTC. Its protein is CASSPQLAGGSEQYF.

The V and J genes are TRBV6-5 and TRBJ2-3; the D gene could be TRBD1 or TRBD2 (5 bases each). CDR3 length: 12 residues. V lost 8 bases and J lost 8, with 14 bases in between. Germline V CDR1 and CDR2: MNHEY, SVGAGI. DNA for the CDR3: TGTGCCAGCGGATCTATGAGGGGTACGCAGTATTTT. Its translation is CASGSMRGTQYF.

CDR3 loop: CASSFDSSGPSYNSPLHF. CDR3 DNA: TGTGCCAGCAGTTTTGATTCGTCGGGGCCCTCCTATAATTCACCCCTCCACTTT. The rearrangement links TRBV28 to TRBJ1-6, with D perhaps TRBD1 (5 bases). In germline, CDR1 is MDHEN, CDR2 SYDVKM. The V end was cut by 3 bases, the J end by 0 bases, with 15 bases between. The CDR3 length is 18 residues. The complete variable domain, with remaining parts taken from reference TRBV28 and TRBJ1-6, reads DVKVTQSSRYLVKRTGEKVFLECVQDMDHENMFWYRQDPGLGLRLIYFSYDVKMKEKGDIPEGYSVSREKKERFSLILESASTNQTSMYLCASSFDSSGPSYNSPLHFGNGTRLTVT.

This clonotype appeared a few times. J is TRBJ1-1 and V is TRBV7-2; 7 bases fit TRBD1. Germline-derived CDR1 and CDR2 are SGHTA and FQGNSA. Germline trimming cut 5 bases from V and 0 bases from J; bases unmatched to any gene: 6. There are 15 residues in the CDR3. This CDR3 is CASSGGGTVNTEAFF. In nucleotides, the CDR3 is TGTGCCAGCAGCGGGGGAGGGACAGTGAACACTGAAGCTTTCTTT.

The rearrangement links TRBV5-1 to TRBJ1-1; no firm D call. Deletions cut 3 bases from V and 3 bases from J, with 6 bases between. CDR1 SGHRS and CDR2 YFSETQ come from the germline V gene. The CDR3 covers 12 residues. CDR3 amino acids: CASSSDHTEAFF. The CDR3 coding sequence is TGCGCCAGCAGCTCAGACCACACTGAAGCTTTCTTT.

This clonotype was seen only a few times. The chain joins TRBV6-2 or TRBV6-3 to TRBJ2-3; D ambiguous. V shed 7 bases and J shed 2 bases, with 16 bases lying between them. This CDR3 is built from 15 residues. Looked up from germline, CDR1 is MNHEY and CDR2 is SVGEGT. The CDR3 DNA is TGTGCCAGCATTTCTGTCGGTTCCAACACAGATACGCAGTATTTT. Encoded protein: CASISVGSNTDTQYF.